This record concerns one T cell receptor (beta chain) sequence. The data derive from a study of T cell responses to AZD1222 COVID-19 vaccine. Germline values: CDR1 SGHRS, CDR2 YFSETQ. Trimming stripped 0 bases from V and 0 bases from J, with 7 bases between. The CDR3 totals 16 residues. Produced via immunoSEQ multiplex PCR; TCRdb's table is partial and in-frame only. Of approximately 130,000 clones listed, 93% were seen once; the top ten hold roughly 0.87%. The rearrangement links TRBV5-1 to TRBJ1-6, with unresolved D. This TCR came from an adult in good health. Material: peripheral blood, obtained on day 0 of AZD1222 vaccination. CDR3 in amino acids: CASSLEGSSYNSPLHF. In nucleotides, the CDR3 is TGCGCCAGCAGCTTGGAGGGCAGCTCCTATAATTCACCCCTCCACTTT.